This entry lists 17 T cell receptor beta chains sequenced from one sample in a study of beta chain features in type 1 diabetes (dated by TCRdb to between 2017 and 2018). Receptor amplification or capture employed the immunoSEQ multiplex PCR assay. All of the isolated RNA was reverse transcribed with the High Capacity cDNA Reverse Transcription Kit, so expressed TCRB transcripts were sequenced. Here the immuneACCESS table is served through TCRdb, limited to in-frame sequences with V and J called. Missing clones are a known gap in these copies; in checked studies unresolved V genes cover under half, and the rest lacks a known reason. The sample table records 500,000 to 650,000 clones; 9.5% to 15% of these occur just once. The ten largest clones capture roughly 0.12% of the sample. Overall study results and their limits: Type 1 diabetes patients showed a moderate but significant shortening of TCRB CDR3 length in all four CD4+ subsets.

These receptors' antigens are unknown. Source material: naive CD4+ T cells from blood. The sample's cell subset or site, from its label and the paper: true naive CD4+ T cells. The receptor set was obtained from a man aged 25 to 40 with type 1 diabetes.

The CDR3 loop reads CASSSSGTSGADTQYF. The CDR3 DNA sequence: TGTGCCAGCAGTTCCTCAGGGACTAGCGGGGCAGATACGCAGTATTTT. This chain connects TRBV6-5 to TRBJ2-3; 13 bases match TRBD2. The CDR3 consists of 16 residues. The ends lost 4 bases at V and 4 bases at J; junction bases unmatched: 5. The germline V gene has CDR1 MNHEY and CDR2 SVGAGI.

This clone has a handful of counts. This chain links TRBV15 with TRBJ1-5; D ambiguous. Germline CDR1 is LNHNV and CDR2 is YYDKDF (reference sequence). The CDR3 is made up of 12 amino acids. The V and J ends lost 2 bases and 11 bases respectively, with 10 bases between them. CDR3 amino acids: CATSRSLGAQHF. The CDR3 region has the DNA TGTGCCACCAGCAGATCTCTCGGAGCCCAGCATTTT.

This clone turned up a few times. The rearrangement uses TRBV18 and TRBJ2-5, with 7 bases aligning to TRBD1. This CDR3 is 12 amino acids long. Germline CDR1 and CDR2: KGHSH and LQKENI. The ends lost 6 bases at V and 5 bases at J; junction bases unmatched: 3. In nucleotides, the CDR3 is TGTGCCAGCTCCGACAGGGAGGAGACCCAGTACTTC. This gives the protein CASSDREETQYF. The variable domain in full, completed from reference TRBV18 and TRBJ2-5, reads NAGVMQNPRHLVRRRGQEARLRCSPMKGHSHVYWYRQLPEEGLKFMVYLQKENIIDESGMPKERFSAEFPKEGPSILRIQQVVRGDSAAYFCASSDREETQYFGPGTRLLVL.

DNA for the CDR3: TGCAGTGCGATTAGGTCAGAGACCCAGTACTTC. Translating gives CSAIRSETQYF. The chain carries TRBV20-1 and TRBJ2-5; D not resolved. The CDR3 is made up of 11 amino acids. Germline V CDR1 and CDR2: DFQATT, SNEGSKA (reference sequence). Trimming left V 6 bases short and J 4 bases short, with 9 bases between.

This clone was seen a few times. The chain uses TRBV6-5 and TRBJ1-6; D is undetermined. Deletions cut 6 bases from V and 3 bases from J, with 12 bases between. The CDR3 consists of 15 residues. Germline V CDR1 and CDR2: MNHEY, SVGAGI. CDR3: CASSLRAIYNSPLHF. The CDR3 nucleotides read TGTGCCAGCAGCCTCCGGGCCATCTATAATTCACCCCTCCACTTT.

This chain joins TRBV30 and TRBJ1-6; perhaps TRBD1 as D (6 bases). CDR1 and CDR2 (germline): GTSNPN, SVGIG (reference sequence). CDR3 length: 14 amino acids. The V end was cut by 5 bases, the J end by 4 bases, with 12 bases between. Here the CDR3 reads CAWSGDPYNSPLHF. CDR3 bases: TGTGCCTGGTCAGGGGACCCTTATAATTCACCCCTCCACTTT.

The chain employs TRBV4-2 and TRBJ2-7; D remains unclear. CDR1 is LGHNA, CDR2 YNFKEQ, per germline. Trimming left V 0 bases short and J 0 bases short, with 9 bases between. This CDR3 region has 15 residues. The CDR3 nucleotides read TGTGCCAGCAGCCAAGAGCACGCCCTCTCCTACGAGCAGTACTTC. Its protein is CASSQEHALSYEQYF.

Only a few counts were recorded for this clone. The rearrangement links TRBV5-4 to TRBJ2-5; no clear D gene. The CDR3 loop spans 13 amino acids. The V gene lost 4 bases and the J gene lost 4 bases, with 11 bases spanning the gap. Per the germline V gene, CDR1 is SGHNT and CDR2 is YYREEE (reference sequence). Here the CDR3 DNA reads TGTGCCAGCAGCGCCCCCGGCCCAGAGACCCAGTACTTC. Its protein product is CASSAPGPETQYF.

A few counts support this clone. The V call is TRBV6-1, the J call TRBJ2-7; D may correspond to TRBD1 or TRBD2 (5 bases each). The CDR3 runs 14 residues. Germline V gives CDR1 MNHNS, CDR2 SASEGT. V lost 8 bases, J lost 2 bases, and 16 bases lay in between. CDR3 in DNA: TGTGCCAGCTCTCCGGGACCCCCGCCCTACGAGCAGTACTTC. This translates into CASSPGPPPYEQYF.

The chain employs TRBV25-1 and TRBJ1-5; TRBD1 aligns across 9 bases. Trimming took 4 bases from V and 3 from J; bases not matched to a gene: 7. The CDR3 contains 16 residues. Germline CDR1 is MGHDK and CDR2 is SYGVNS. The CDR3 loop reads CASSGPGQGFNQPQHF. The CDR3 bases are TGTGCCAGCAGTGGGCCGGGACAGGGTTTCAATCAGCCCCAGCATTTT.

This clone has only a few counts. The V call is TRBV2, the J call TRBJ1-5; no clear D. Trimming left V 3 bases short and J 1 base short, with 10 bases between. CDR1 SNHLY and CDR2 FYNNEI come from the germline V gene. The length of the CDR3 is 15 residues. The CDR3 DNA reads TGTGCCAGCAGTGAGGAGGCGGGAAGCAATCAGCCCCAGCATTTT. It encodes CASSEEAGSNQPQHF.

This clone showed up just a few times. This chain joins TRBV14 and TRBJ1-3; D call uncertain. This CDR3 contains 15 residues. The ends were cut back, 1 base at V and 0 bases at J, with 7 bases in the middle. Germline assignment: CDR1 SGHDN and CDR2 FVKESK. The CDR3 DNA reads TGTGCCAGCAGCCAAGGGGGAACCTCTGGAAACACCATATATTTT. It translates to CASSQGGTSGNTIYF.

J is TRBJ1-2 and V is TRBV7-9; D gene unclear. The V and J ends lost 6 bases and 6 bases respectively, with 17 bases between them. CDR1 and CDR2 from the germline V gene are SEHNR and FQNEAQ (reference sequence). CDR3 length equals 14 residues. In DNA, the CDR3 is TGTGCCAGCAGGTCTCAGGCAGAGGCTGATGGCTACACCTTC. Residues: CASRSQAEADGYTF.

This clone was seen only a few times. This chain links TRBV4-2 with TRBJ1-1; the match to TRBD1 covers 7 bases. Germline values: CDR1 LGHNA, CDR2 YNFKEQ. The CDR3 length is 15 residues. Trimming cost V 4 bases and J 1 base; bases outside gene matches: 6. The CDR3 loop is CASSPDRAENTEAFF. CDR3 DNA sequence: TGTGCCAGCAGCCCAGACAGGGCGGAGAACACTGAAGCTTTCTTT.

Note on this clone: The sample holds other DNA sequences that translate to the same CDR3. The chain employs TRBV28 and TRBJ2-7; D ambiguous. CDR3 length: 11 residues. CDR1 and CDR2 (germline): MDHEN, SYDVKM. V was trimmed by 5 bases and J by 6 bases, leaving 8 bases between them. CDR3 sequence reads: CASSLTREQYF. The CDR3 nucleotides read TGTGCCAGCAGTCTTACGCGCGAGCAGTACTTC.

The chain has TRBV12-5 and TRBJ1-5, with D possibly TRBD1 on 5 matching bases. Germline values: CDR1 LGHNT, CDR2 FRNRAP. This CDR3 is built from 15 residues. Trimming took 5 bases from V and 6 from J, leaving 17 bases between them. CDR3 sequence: CASGVLGGNRQPQHF. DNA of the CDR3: TGTGCTAGTGGTGTGCTGGGGGGTAACCGTCAGCCCCAGCATTTT. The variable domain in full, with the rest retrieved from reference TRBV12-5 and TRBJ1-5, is DARVTQTPRHKVTEMGQEVTMRCQPILGHNTVFWYRQTMMQGLELLAYFRNRAPLDDSGMPKDRFSAEMPDATLATLKIQPSEPRDSAVYFCASGVLGGNRQPQHFGDGTRLSIL.

The CDR3 here is CAWSVNTGSSYTF. The DNA of the CDR3 is TGTGCCTGGAGTGTCAATACAGGGAGTAGCTACACCTTC. The chain carries TRBV30 and TRBJ1-2; possibly TRBD1 for D (6 bases). CDR1 GTSNPN and CDR2 SVGIG come from the germline V gene (reference sequence). V lost 0 bases, J lost 9 bases, and 14 bases lay in between. There are 13 residues in the CDR3.